Listed below are T cell receptor beta chains from one sample, sequenced in a study of T cells in Graves' hyperthyroidism and ophthalmopathy. One entry per CDR3 protein, called by TCRdb with MiXCR from the multiplex PCR reads. The profile shows hundreds of thousands of distinct CDR3 sequences, around 15% of them singletons. Sequencing was done on a sample of blood. The receptors were sampled from a man aged 50 to 59 with Graves' ophthalmopathy. CDR3s include the opening cysteine and the closing phenylalanine or tryptophan. Not all rows give a size; the values are once, few, many and, for expanded clones, a class.

J gene,V gene,clone size,CDR3 protein
TRBJ2-7,TRBV4-1,-,CASSPSPGLANEQYF
TRBJ2-5,TRBV6-6,-,CASSYLGTGKQETQYF
TRBJ2-7,TRBV29-1,-,CSTRETAYEQYF
TRBJ2-2,TRBV18,-,CASSPPFGSNHGELFF
TRBJ2-3,TRBV11-3,many,CASSLGDRSTDTQYF
TRBJ1-4,TRBV28,many,CASKRGTTNEKLFF
TRBJ1-3,TRBV18,few,CASSEGRLNSLSGNTIYF
TRBJ1-1,TRBV2,many,CASKIEGSNTEAFF
TRBJ2-7,TRBV20-1,many,CSASESGRGSYEQYF
TRBJ2-7,TRBV7-8,-,CASSLAKTGTGVYEQYF
TRBJ2-7,TRBV29-1,-,CSVEQGEQYF
TRBJ2-7,TRBV28,-,CASRGPDGQYF
TRBJ2-1,TRBV18,many,CASSRARNEQFF
TRBJ1-1,TRBV29-1,few,CSVEAVGQTNTEAFF
TRBJ2-1,TRBV4-1,-,CASSRSSGSLYNEQFF
TRBJ1-6,TRBV27,many,CASSPRWESPLHF
TRBJ2-1,TRBV24-1,few,CATSDRLAGGHNEQFF
TRBJ1-1,TRBV18,many,CASSPRGLSTEAFF
TRBJ2-7,TRBV14,-,CASSPSRGIGEQYF
TRBJ2-4,TRBV12-3/TRBV12-4,many,CASSLVISGGSAKNIQYF
TRBJ2-3,TRBV11-3,many,CASSKGTKSTDTQYF
TRBJ2-2,TRBV9,-,CASSVAAGTNTGELFF
TRBJ1-1,TRBV9,many,CASSVDQGRNTEAFF
TRBJ1-1,TRBV6-1,many,CASRMAVANTEAFF
TRBJ1-2,TRBV18,many,CASSPAGQGYYGYTF
TRBJ2-1,TRBV6-2/TRBV6-3,-,CASRRGREWGNEQFF
TRBJ2-7,TRBV19,few,CASSIEGRAAEQYF
TRBJ2-7,TRBV6-1,few,CASRGTGDEQYF
TRBJ2-5,TRBV5-6,many,CASSFRLQGYGETQYF
TRBJ2-3,TRBV5-1,-,CASSLPGLAGPTDTQYF
TRBJ2-7,TRBV12-3/TRBV12-4,few,CASSFGREGYEQYF